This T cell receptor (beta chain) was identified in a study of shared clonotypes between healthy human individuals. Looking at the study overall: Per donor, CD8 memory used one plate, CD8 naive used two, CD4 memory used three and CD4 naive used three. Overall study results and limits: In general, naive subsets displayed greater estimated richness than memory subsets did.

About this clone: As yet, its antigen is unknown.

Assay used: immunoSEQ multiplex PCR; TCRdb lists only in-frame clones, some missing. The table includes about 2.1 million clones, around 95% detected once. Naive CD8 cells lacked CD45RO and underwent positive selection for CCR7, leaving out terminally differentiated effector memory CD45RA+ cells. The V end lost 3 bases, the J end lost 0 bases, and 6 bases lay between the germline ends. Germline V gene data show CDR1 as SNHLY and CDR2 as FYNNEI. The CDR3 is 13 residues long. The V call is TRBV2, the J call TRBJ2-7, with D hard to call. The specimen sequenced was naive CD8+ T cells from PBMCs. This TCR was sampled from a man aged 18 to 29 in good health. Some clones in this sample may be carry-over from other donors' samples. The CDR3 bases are TGTGCCAGCAGTGATGCATCCTCCTACGAGCAGTACTTC. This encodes CASSDASSYEQYF. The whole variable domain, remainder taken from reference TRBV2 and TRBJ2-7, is EPEVTQTPSHQVTQMGQEVILRCVPISNHLYFYWYRQILGQKVEFLVSFYNNEISEKSEIFDDQFSVERPDGSNFTLKIRSTKLEDSAMYFCASSDASSYEQYFGPGTRLTVT.